Sequencing of this T cell receptor (beta chain) was carried out in a study of regulatory and conventional T cells in breast cancer (dated by TCRdb to about 2015). V is reduced by 0 bases and J by 3 bases, leaving a spacing of 3 bases between them. For CDR1 and CDR2, the germline V gene lists SGHAT and FQNNGV. Including the terminal cysteine and phenylalanine, the CDR3 comprises 12 residues. Of the read, only the CDR3 DNA is kept; its 36 bases are in frame from base 1. Library construction relied on PCR. Sequencing instrument: Illumina MiSeq. The raw public data were reprocessed by TCRdb itself: fastp quality trimming at Q25, MiXCR clonotype calling, in-frame beta chains only. Rows merge per CDR3 protein into single entries with the most common DNA and genes. Recorded for this sample are 15,000 to 20,000 distinct CDR3 sequences; around 30% of them occurred a single time. The ten biggest clones cover around 1.5% of the sample.

Concerning this clonotype: The specificity of this receptor is unknown. No per-base quality is available; no much larger clone lies one base away.

This receptor was taken from a female donor in good health. The sample consisted of conventional T cells from blood. The sequence is built from TRBV11-2 and TRBJ2-7; the D gene assignment is ambiguous. The CDR3 corresponds to CASSLDSYEQYF. The sequenced DNA is TGTGCCAGCAGCTTAGACAGCTACGAGCAGTACTTC.